This TCR beta chain is from a study of blood T cell repertoires in COVID-19. Repertoires were generated with immunoSEQ multiplex PCR, while TCRdb's copy carries only in-frame clones and drops some. Here the sample spans nearly 110,000 clones, approximately 80% being singletons. V trimming: 5 bases; J trimming: 7 bases; junction bases outside the gene matches: 11. This CDR3 contains 18 residues. From germline, CDR1 is SGHTA and CDR2 FQGTGA. The chain recombines TRBV7-3 with TRBJ2-2, with 15 bases identical to TRBD2. This clonotype originated in a woman aged 55-69 years with acute or convalescent COVID-19. The sequenced sample was peripheral blood. CDR3 sequence: CASSPSGLAGGSNGELFF. The CDR3 DNA follows: TGTGCCAGCAGCCCTTCCGGACTAGCGGGAGGGTCGAACGGGGAGCTGTTTTTT.